This passage covers 26 T cell receptor beta chains from one sample sequenced in a study of cytomegalovirus exposure and HLA in healthy donors. Repertoires were generated with immunoSEQ multiplex PCR, while TCRdb's copy carries only in-frame clones and drops some. This sample yields 65,000 to 75,000 clones, of which around 94% are seen a single time; roughly 3.2% belongs to the top ten. Material for sequencing was PBMCs. The source of these receptors is a young woman in good health and CMV-seropositive.

The rearrangement uses TRBV5-8 and TRBJ2-3; D possibly corresponds to TRBD2 (5 bases). V dropped 1 base and J dropped 2 bases, with 11 bases sitting between them. The CDR3 loop spans 15 amino acids. From germline, CDR1 is SGHTS and CDR2 YDEGEE. Here the CDR3 DNA reads TGTGCCAGCAGCTTGACGGACTCCGACACAGATACGCAGTATTTT. Translation gives CASSLTDSDTDTQYF.

The rearrangement joins TRBV19 to TRBJ1-2; the D gene is possibly TRBD1 (5 bases). The CDR3 is made up of 15 amino acids. Trimming took off 7 bases at V and 4 bases at J, with 19 bases between the two ends. CDR1 is LNHDA, CDR2 SQIVND, per germline (reference sequence). The CDR3 protein is CASIQRTGAIYGYTF. The CDR3 DNA reads as TGTGCCAGTATACAAAGAACAGGAGCCATCTATGGCTACACCTTC. The full variable domain, completed using reference TRBV19 and TRBJ1-2, is DGGITQSPKYLFRKEGQNVTLSCEQNLNHDAMYWYRQDPGQGLRLIYYSQIVNDFQKGDIAEGYSVSREKKESFPLTVTSAQKNPTAFYLCASIQRTGAIYGYTFGSGTRLTVV.

The chain links TRBV18 to TRBJ2-1; no firm D call. The CDR3 runs 16 residues. Germline V gene lookup returns CDR1 KGHSH and CDR2 LQKENI. V shed 3 bases and J shed 5 bases, with 17 bases lying between them. The CDR3 spells CASSPPGSVGNNEQFF. The CDR3, as DNA: TGTGCCAGCTCACCGCCCGGGTCCGTGGGTAACAATGAGCAGTTCTTC.

This CDR3 is CASSPQTPTSTNTGELFF. The CDR3, as DNA: TGTGCCAGCTCACCACAAACCCCCACTAGCACGAACACCGGGGAGCTGTTTTTT. V is TRBV18 and J is TRBJ2-2, with D possibly matching TRBD2 (6 bases). Germline CDR1 KGHSH, CDR2 LQKENI. This CDR3 region has 18 residues. Trimming stripped 1 base from V and 0 bases from J, with 15 bases between.

CDR3 loop: CASSLYRGTNSPLHF. The CDR3 region has the DNA TGTGCCAGCAGTTTATACAGGGGAACTAATTCACCCCTCCACTTT. The chain is built from TRBV27 and TRBJ1-6; TRBD1 aligns across 7 bases. The germline gives CDR1 MNHEY, CDR2 SMNVEV (reference sequence). V lost 1 base to trimming and J lost 6 bases; unmatched junction nucleotides: 3. The CDR3 contains 15 residues.

The chain couples TRBV2 to TRBJ1-2; the D gene is possibly TRBD1 (6 bases). V was cut by 0 bases and J by 3 bases, with 17 bases left in between. CDR3 length: 17 amino acids. Germline-derived CDR1 and CDR2 are SNHLY and FYNNEI. This CDR3 reads CASSEAVFGGLHYGYTF. The CDR3 DNA follows: TGTGCCAGCAGTGAAGCGGTTTTCGGGGGGCTTCACTATGGCTACACCTTC.

The chain couples TRBV7-8 to TRBJ2-7, with TRBD2 identical over 13 bases. The germline V gene has CDR1 SGHVS and CDR2 FQNEAQ. This CDR3 has 16 amino acids. With V trimmed by 2 bases and J by 2 bases, 3 bases remained unmatched. CDR3 bases: TGTGCCAGCAGCTTAAGAGGGACTAGCGGGGCCTACGAGCAGTACTTC. Translated, it gives CASSLRGTSGAYEQYF.

The chain recombines TRBV11-2 with TRBJ2-3; TRBD2 aligns across 7 bases. The CDR3 extends over 15 amino acids. The V segment lost 0 bases and the J segment 5 bases; nucleotides outside the gene matches: 5. From germline, CDR1 is SGHAT and CDR2 FQNNGV. The CDR3 DNA sequence: TGTGCCAGCAGCTTAGATTGGGCGGGGGTAGATACGCAGTATTTT. Translation gives CASSLDWAGVDTQYF.

The table lists this clone with a count of one. The chain joins TRBV13 to TRBJ1-4, with D possibly TRBD1 on 6 matching bases. CDR1 is PRHDT and CDR2 is FYEKMQ in the germline V gene (reference sequence). This CDR3 spans 15 amino acids. V shed 5 bases and J shed 4 bases, with 14 bases lying between them. The CDR3 DNA sequence: TGTGCCAGCAGCCCAACAGGGTTTATTAATGAAAAACTGTTTTTT. It codes for CASSPTGFINEKLFF.

This chain joins TRBV27 and TRBJ2-7; TRBD1 agrees at 9 bases. The CDR3 is made up of 15 amino acids. V dropped 3 bases and J dropped 4; count of bases not matched to a gene: 7. Per germline, CDR1 MNHEY and CDR2 SMNVEV (reference sequence). CDR3 region: CASSLVGQGLYEQYF. The CDR3 nucleotides are TGTGCCAGCAGTTTGGTGGGACAGGGCTTATACGAGCAGTACTTC.

The table lists this clone with a few counts. J is TRBJ2-1 and V is TRBV9; D remains unclear. The germline V gene encodes CDR1 SGDLS and CDR2 YYNGEE. V was cut by 0 bases and J by 10 bases, with 8 bases left in between. CDR3 length equals 12 residues. The CDR3 protein is CASSVASNEQFF. The DNA of the CDR3 is TGTGCCAGCAGCGTAGCAAGCAACGAGCAGTTCTTC.

A single count supports this clone. The CDR3 loop is CASSPGQSYEQYF. The DNA of the CDR3 is TGTGCCAGCAGCCCGGGACAGTCCTACGAGCAGTACTTC. V is TRBV7-6 and J is TRBJ2-7, with 7 nucleotides matching TRBD1. Germline V CDR1 and CDR2: SGHVS, FNYEAQ. With V trimmed by 5 bases and J by 1 base, 2 bases remained unmatched. The CDR3 has 13 residues.

DNA for the CDR3: TGTGCCACCAGCGCCCGACCCCAGGGGGCGGACACTGAAGCTTTCTTT. Residues: CATSARPQGADTEAFF. V usage is TRBV15 and J usage is TRBJ1-1; 8 nucleotides align to TRBD1. The trim removed 5 bases at V and 3 bases at J, leaving 11 bases unmatched. The CDR3 has 16 amino acids. CDR1 is LNHNV, CDR2 YYDKDF, per germline (reference sequence).

In its sample, this clone was seen once. The V gene is TRBV27, the J gene TRBJ1-1; TRBD1 is a possible D gene (6 bases). Trimming removed 6 bases from V and 0 bases from J, with 14 bases in between. Germline V gene sequence: CDR1 MNHEY, CDR2 SMNVEV (reference sequence). The CDR3 is made up of 15 amino acids. CDR3 residues: CASRGQGPVNTEAFF. DNA for the CDR3: TGTGCCAGCAGGGGCCAGGGGCCAGTGAACACTGAAGCTTTCTTT.

CDR3: CASSSRGSYNEQFF. In DNA form, the CDR3 reads TGTGCCAGCAGTTCGAGAGGGTCCTACAATGAGCAGTTCTTC. The chain combines TRBV6-5 with TRBJ2-1; tentatively, D is TRBD2 (5 bases). Trimming took 4 bases from V and 1 from J, leaving 8 bases between them. CDR3 length: 14 amino acids. CDR1 is MNHEY, CDR2 SVGAGI, per germline.

The rearrangement links TRBV28 to TRBJ2-2; D is uncertain. The CDR3 length is 12 residues. Deletions cut 6 bases from V and 2 bases from J, with 4 bases between. Germline CDR1 reads MDHEN; CDR2 reads SYDVKM. In DNA, the CDR3 is TGTGCCAGCAGACTTAACACCGGGGAGCTGTTTTTT. It translates to CASRLNTGELFF.

The chain combines TRBV28 with TRBJ1-3; 10 positions agree with TRBD1. Germline trimming cut 6 bases from V and 2 bases from J; bases unmatched to any gene: 10. The CDR3 runs to 17 residues. Germline CDR1 reads MDHEN; CDR2 reads SYDVKM. The CDR3 sequence: CASRTMTGGRTGNTIYF. CDR3 in DNA: TGTGCCAGCAGGACAATGACAGGGGGCAGAACTGGAAACACCATATATTTT. Full variable domain (remainder filled in from reference TRBV28 and TRBJ1-3): DVKVTQSSRYLVKRTGEKVFLECVQDMDHENMFWYRQDPGLGLRLIYFSYDVKMKEKGDIPEGYSVSREKKERFSLILESASTNQTSMYLCASRTMTGGRTGNTIYFGEGSWLTVV.

The CDR3 DNA sequence: TGTGCCAGCAGTTTATTGCGGGACAGGGATAACTATGGCTACACCTTC. Translating it yields CASSLLRDRDNYGYTF. V usage is TRBV28 and J usage is TRBJ1-2, with TRBD1 matching over 9 bases. Germline trimming cut 1 base from V and 1 base from J; bases unmatched to any gene: 4. Germline values: CDR1 MDHEN, CDR2 SYDVKM. This CDR3 is 16 amino acids long.

The chain combines TRBV27 with TRBJ1-6; TRBD1 aligns across 8 bases. Per the germline V gene, CDR1 is MNHEY and CDR2 is SMNVEV (reference sequence). With V trimmed by 5 bases and J by 2 bases, 2 bases remained unmatched. This CDR3 has 15 amino acids. The DNA of the CDR3 is TGTGCCAGCAGTCGGACAGGGCCCTATAATTCACCCCTCCACTTT. It codes for CASSRTGPYNSPLHF.

The CDR3 loop is CASSLSWDRNTGELFF. The CDR3, as DNA: TGTGCCAGCAGCTTAAGTTGGGACAGGAACACCGGGGAGCTGTTTTTT. V and J are TRBV7-2 and TRBJ2-2, with 7 bases lining up with TRBD1. J was trimmed by 1 base and V by 2 bases; bases with no gene match: 4. The germline V gene has CDR1 SGHTA and CDR2 FQGNSA. The CDR3 covers 16 residues.

This sequence joins TRBV9 and TRBJ1-6; D remains unclear. Between the trimmed V and J ends, which lost 0 bases and 6 bases, there was a span of 7 bases. Germline-derived CDR1 and CDR2 are SGDLS and YYNGEE. The CDR3 is made up of 14 amino acids. CDR3 residues: CASSVEQANSPLHF. CDR3 in DNA: TGTGCCAGCAGCGTAGAGCAGGCTAATTCACCCCTCCACTTT.

The V and J genes are TRBV15 and TRBJ2-2; maybe TRBD1 (6 bases). This CDR3 comprises 16 residues. Germline CDR1 LNHNV, CDR2 YYDKDF (reference sequence). V gave up 0 bases and J gave up 2 bases, with 10 bases separating them. The CDR3 spells CATSRDADSNTGELFF. In DNA form, the CDR3 reads TGTGCCACCAGCAGAGATGCGGACAGCAACACCGGGGAGCTGTTTTTT.

This rearrangement joins TRBV9 to TRBJ1-6, with D unresolved. The CDR3 has 18 residues. Germline-derived CDR1 and CDR2 are SGDLS and YYNGEE. V lost 2 bases to trimming and J lost 9 bases, with 24 bases between them. Written as DNA, the CDR3 is TGTGCCAGCAGCGTCGCCCCCTCCGAGGGCCCTTTTTCTTCACCCCTCCACTTT. This translates into CASSVAPSEGPFSSPLHF.

This clone has just one count. The chain couples TRBV19 to TRBJ1-5; 8 positions agree with TRBD1. Trimming at V came to 4 bases and at J to 0 bases, leaving 8 bases not matched to a gene. Per germline, CDR1 LNHDA and CDR2 SQIVND (reference sequence). The CDR3 spans 17 residues. CDR3 coding DNA: TGTGCCAGTAGTAACTCCGGGACAGGATATAGCAATCAGCCCCAGCATTTT. Translated, it gives CASSNSGTGYSNQPQHF.

This clone was seen a single time. J is TRBJ2-7 and V is TRBV6-1; TRBD1 agrees at 7 bases. With 9 bases clipped from V and 4 bases from J, the junction kept 15 bases outside the gene matches. CDR3 length equals 15 residues. The V gene's germline CDR1 is MNHNS and CDR2 SASEGT. The CDR3 nucleotides read TGTGCCAGTCAGAGGGGGACAGCGGAAAGATACGAGCAGTACTTC. Protein: CASQRGTAERYEQYF.

The chain couples TRBV27 to TRBJ2-7; D might be TRBD1 (6 bases). The V gene's germline CDR1 is MNHEY and CDR2 SMNVEV (reference sequence). The CDR3 is made up of 14 amino acids. Trimming took 8 bases from V and 0 from J, leaving 14 bases between them. As DNA, the CDR3 is TGTGCCAGCGGGAAACAGGGTAGCTCCTACGAGCAGTACTTC. This sequence encodes CASGKQGSSYEQYF.